One and the same sample provided the 25 T cell receptor beta chains below, sequenced in a study of cytomegalovirus exposure and HLA in healthy donors. PCR primers comprised 60 Vbeta and 13 Jbeta primers. Sequencing was performed with immunoSEQ multiplex PCR; in TCRdb, only in-frame clones are kept and a portion is missing. The sample contains about 160,000 clones, approximately 79% of which appear only once. Sequenced material: PBMCs. These receptors were obtained from a woman in her forties or fifties in good health and CMV-seropositive.

The gene calls are TRBV5-1 and TRBJ2-5; the match to TRBD1 covers 7 bases. The CDR3 is 14 residues long. Germline V CDR1 and CDR2: SGHRS, YFSETQ. V lost 4 bases and J lost 0; bases outside the gene matches: 3. The CDR3 sequence: CASSTDRDQETQYF. The CDR3 nucleotides read TGCGCCAGCAGCACCGACAGGGACCAAGAGACCCAGTACTTC.

This chain connects TRBV5-1 to TRBJ2-1; 10 nucleotides agree with TRBD2. Germline values: CDR1 SGHRS, CDR2 YFSETQ. Trimming cost V 2 bases and J 3 bases; bases outside gene matches: 5. The length of the CDR3 is 16 residues. As DNA, the CDR3 is TGCGCCAGCAGCTTAGGGGAGCGGGGGGGCTACAATGAGCAGTTCTTC. Translating gives CASSLGERGGYNEQFF.

This clone was counted between two and nine times. The chain links TRBV9 to TRBJ2-1; 8 nucleotides agree with TRBD2. V shed 4 bases and J 7 bases; nucleotides not matched to a gene: 13. The CDR3 is made up of 16 amino acids. CDR1 is SGDLS, CDR2 YYNGEE, per germline. CDR3 coding DNA: TGTGCCAGCAGCACCCCCCCGAGCGGGAGCGGGAATGAGCAGTTCTTC. Amino acids: CASSTPPSGSGNEQFF.

V usage is TRBV27 and J usage is TRBJ1-2; the D gene is possibly TRBD1 (6 bases). With 5 bases removed from V and 7 bases from J, the gap between germline ends came to 20 bases. The germline V gene encodes CDR1 MNHEY and CDR2 SMNVEV (reference sequence). The CDR3 runs 15 residues. The chain's CDR3 is CASSPSVWGGGGYTF. CDR3 bases: TGTGCCAGCAGTCCCAGCGTGTGGGGAGGGGGTGGCTACACCTTC.

The rearrangement joins TRBV28 to TRBJ1-2; 7 nucleotides agree with TRBD1. V was pared by 4 bases and J by 8 bases, with 7 bases of the junction left unmatched. The CDR3 is 13 residues long. Per the germline V gene, CDR1 is MDHEN and CDR2 is SYDVKM. Written as DNA, the CDR3 is TGTGCCAGCAGTTCGACAGGGAAACTAGGCTACACCTTC. Translation: CASSSTGKLGYTF.

The chain carries TRBV9 and TRBJ1-2, with 10 positions matching TRBD1. The trim removed 4 bases at V and 8 bases at J, leaving 8 bases unmatched. Per germline, CDR1 SGDLS and CDR2 YYNGEE. The CDR3 length is 14 residues. CDR3 bases: TGTGCCAGCAGCTACGGGACAGGGGTTTCCGGCTACACCTTC. Its translation is CASSYGTGVSGYTF. Full variable domain (rest looked up from reference TRBV9 and TRBJ1-2): DSGVTQTPKHLITATGQRVTLRCSPRSGDLSVYWYQQSLDQGLQFLIQYYNGEERAKGNILERFSAQQFPDLHSELNLSSLELGDSALYFCASSYGTGVSGYTFGSGTRLTVV.

The gene calls are TRBV19 and TRBJ2-2; D is unresolved. There are 13 residues in the CDR3. Germline V gives CDR1 LNHDA, CDR2 SQIVND (reference sequence). Trimming removed 6 bases at V and 5 bases at J, with 10 bases between. CDR3 nucleotides: TGTGCCAGTAGGGGCAGGTCAACCGGGGAGCTGTTTTTT. Amino acids: CASRGRSTGELFF. The full variable domain, with the rest looked up from reference TRBV19 and TRBJ2-2, is DGGITQSPKYLFRKEGQNVTLSCEQNLNHDAMYWYRQDPGQGLRLIYYSQIVNDFQKGDIAEGYSVSREKKESFPLTVTSAQKNPTAFYLCASRGRSTGELFFGEGSRLTVL.

The chain combines TRBV6-1 with TRBJ2-5; 10 bases are a match to TRBD1. The J call could be wrong; TRBJ2-7 is a better fit for the DNA end. Germline V gene data show CDR1 as MNHNS and CDR2 as SASEGT. The CDR3 contains 14 residues. CDR3 DNA sequence: TGTGCCAGCACCCCCGGGACAGGGGTCCACGAGCAGTACTTC. Protein sequence: CASTPGTGVHEQYF.

The chain combines TRBV19 with TRBJ2-7; 8 nucleotides align to TRBD1. Germline V gene sequence: CDR1 LNHDA, CDR2 SQIVND (reference sequence). With 6 bases clipped from V and 3 bases from J, the junction kept 7 bases outside the gene matches. This CDR3 comprises 14 residues. The CDR3 region is CASSNGQGYYEQYF. The DNA for the CDR3 is TGTGCCAGTAGCAATGGACAGGGATACTACGAGCAGTACTTC.

The chain is built from TRBV19 and TRBJ1-1; D is ambiguous. Trimming shortened V by 3 bases and J by 11 bases, and 13 bases separated the two germline ends. The CDR3 runs 12 residues. Germline CDR1 LNHDA, CDR2 SQIVND (reference sequence). The CDR3 DNA sequence: TGTGCCAGTAGTATGAGTCGTGAGCGGGCTTTCTTT. Translating gives CASSMSRERAFF.

This clone was found once. The chain employs TRBV5-6 and TRBJ1-1; maybe TRBD1 (5 bases). The CDR3 extends over 14 amino acids. Germline-derived CDR1 and CDR2 are SGHDT and YYEEEE. The V gene lost 3 bases and the J gene lost 5 bases, with 14 bases spanning the gap. The CDR3 DNA follows: TGTGCCAGCAGCTACACAACAGGTGGTACTGAAGCTTTCTTT. It yields the protein CASSYTTGGTEAFF.

In its sample, this clone was seen a few times. In DNA, the CDR3 is TGTGCCAGCAGCTTAGGCGCGGCCGCCCGGATCAATGAGCAGTTCTTC. This sequence encodes CASSLGAAARINEQFF. The chain couples TRBV7-6 to TRBJ2-1; D remains unclear. The CDR3 has 16 residues. From germline, CDR1 is SGHVS and CDR2 FNYEAQ. The ends were cut back, 1 base at V and 6 bases at J, with 16 bases in the middle.

On this clone: The same CDR3 can be traced to other DNA sequences in this sample. The chain recombines TRBV27 with TRBJ1-2; D may be TRBD1 (6 bases). Germline-derived CDR1 and CDR2 are MNHEY and SMNVEV (reference sequence). Trimming removed 2 bases at V and 0 bases at J, with 7 bases between. The length of the CDR3 is 14 residues. DNA for the CDR3: TGTGCCAGCAGTTTAACAGGGCCTAACTATGGCTACACCTTC. Amino acid sequence: CASSLTGPNYGYTF.

J is TRBJ2-3 and V is TRBV7-2; perhaps TRBD1 as D (6 bases). CDR3 length: 17 amino acids. V gave up 4 bases and J gave up 0 bases, with 17 bases separating them. In germline, CDR1 is SGHTA, CDR2 FQGNSA. The CDR3 protein is CASSSGFKGGSTDTQYF. CDR3 DNA sequence: TGTGCCAGCAGCTCGGGGTTTAAAGGGGGTAGCACAGATACGCAGTATTTT.

The chain couples TRBV2 to TRBJ2-2; tentative D call: TRBD2 (5 bases). V dropped 7 bases and J dropped 2 bases, with 11 bases sitting between them. The CDR3 runs to 14 residues. CDR1 is SNHLY and CDR2 is FYNNEI in the germline V gene. The CDR3 is CASTRELNTGELFF. CDR3 coding DNA: TGTGCCAGCACTCGGGAATTAAACACCGGGGAGCTGTTTTTT.

The gene calls are TRBV7-9 and TRBJ2-7, with TRBD2 matching 11 bases. V trimming: 8 bases; J trimming: 2 bases; junction bases outside the gene matches: 5. The CDR3 spans 14 residues. The germline gives CDR1 SEHNR, CDR2 FQNEAQ (reference sequence). The CDR3 DNA reads TGTGCCAGCTCCCTAGCGGGAGGCGCCTACGAGCAGTACTTC. Amino acid sequence: CASSLAGGAYEQYF.

The chain uses TRBV11-2 and TRBJ2-1; weak D call: TRBD2 (6 bases). The CDR3 is 16 residues long. Germline loops: CDR1 SGHAT, CDR2 FQNNGV. The ends were cut back, 6 bases at V and 0 bases at J, with 15 bases in the middle. The CDR3 bases are TGTGCCAGCAGACAACTTAGCGGCCGCTCCTACAATGAGCAGTTCTTC. Its protein is CASRQLSGRSYNEQFF.

V gene TRBV6-1 combines with J gene TRBJ2-7, with a possible D match to TRBD2 (5 bases). The CDR3 runs 14 residues. Trimming left V 7 bases short and J 5 bases short, with 18 bases between. The germline V gene encodes CDR1 MNHNS and CDR2 SASEGT. CDR3 sequence: CASIPEYGADEQYF. In DNA, the CDR3 is TGTGCCAGCATTCCCGAATACGGAGCGGACGAGCAGTACTTC.

The chain joins TRBV18 to TRBJ1-1; 7 nucleotides align to TRBD1. Looked up from germline, CDR1 is KGHSH and CDR2 is LQKENI. This CDR3 has 15 residues. The V segment lost 3 bases and the J segment 0 bases; nucleotides outside the gene matches: 4. Here the CDR3 DNA reads TGTGCCAGCTCACCTTCTGGACAGGTGAACACTGAAGCTTTCTTT. Translated: CASSPSGQVNTEAFF.

The chain has TRBV9 and TRBJ2-7; TRBD2 is a possible D gene (5 bases). V shed 2 bases and J shed 6 bases, with 18 bases lying between them. CDR3 length: 15 amino acids. Germline V gene data show CDR1 as SGDLS and CDR2 as YYNGEE. CDR3 residues: CASSVHPTRFREQYF. In DNA, the CDR3 is TGTGCCAGCAGCGTCCACCCTACTAGATTCCGCGAGCAGTACTTC.

This clone occurred once. Germline and junction disagree at one end, which may indicate a read error. This CDR3 is CASSPRRGDTQYF. CDR3 DNA sequence: TGTGCTAGCAGCCCCCGCAGGGGAGATACGCAGTATTTT. V is TRBV7-7 and J is TRBJ2-3; weak D call: TRBD1 (6 bases). Germline CDR1 and CDR2: SSHAT and FNYEAQ (reference sequence). The CDR3 runs 13 residues. Supplemented by reference TRBV7-7 and TRBJ2-3, the full variable domain reads GAGVSQSPRYKVTKRGQDVTLRCDPISSHATLYWYQQALGQGPEFLTYFNYEAQPDKSGLPSDRFSAERPEGSISTLTIQRTEQRDSAMYRCASSPRRGDTQYFGPGTRLTVL.

The chain joins TRBV28 to TRBJ2-7; TRBD2 is a possible D gene (5 bases). The V and J ends lost 4 bases and 7 bases respectively, with 14 bases between them. The germline V gene has CDR1 MDHEN and CDR2 SYDVKM. The CDR3 loop spans 13 amino acids. CDR3 sequence (DNA): TGTGCCAGCAGTTACCGGGTTCGGGGTGAGCAGTACTTC. Its protein is CASSYRVRGEQYF.

This rearrangement joins TRBV2 to TRBJ2-3, with 12 positions matching TRBD2. Trimming removed 4 bases from V and 1 base from J; junction bases left unmatched: 9. Germline V gene sequence: CDR1 SNHLY, CDR2 FYNNEI. This CDR3 contains 18 residues. DNA of the CDR3: TGTGCCAGCAGTGTTACGCCTAGCGGGAGGGGCGGCACAGATACGCAGTATTTT. It codes for CASSVTPSGRGGTDTQYF.

This clone has a single count. V gene TRBV10-3 combines with J gene TRBJ2-7, with TRBD2 identical over 9 bases. CDR1 is ENHRY and CDR2 is SYGVKD in the germline V gene. The CDR3 has 13 amino acids. V lost 6 bases and J lost 6; bases outside the gene matches: 6. CDR3 region: CAISFSSGIEQYF. DNA for the CDR3: TGTGCCATCAGCTTCTCTAGCGGGATCGAGCAGTACTTC.

This chain uses TRBV5-6 with TRBJ1-1; D is perhaps TRBD1 (5 bases). The CDR3 has 17 amino acids. Per germline, CDR1 SGHDT and CDR2 YYEEEE. Trimming removed 0 bases from V and 4 bases from J, with 19 bases in between. The CDR3, as DNA: TGTGCCAGCAGCTTGGGGGGGGAAGGTCTCCTGGGCACTGAAGCTTTCTTT. Its protein product is CASSLGGEGLLGTEAFF.